These T cell receptor beta chains were read from a single sample in a study of response to subunit inactivated influenza vaccine. TCRdb independently ran MiXCR on the RT-PCR reads; one entry per CDR3 protein. The table includes approximately 290,000 distinct CDR3 sequences, approximately 23% detected once. Source: PBMCs from blood, taken about 20 months after vaccination. Source of these receptors: a man aged 45 to 75 who received an inactivated influenza vaccine. Each CDR3 is given with its conserved first and last residue. The D gene is left open where the match is weak. Only some rows state a clone size, as once, few, many or a class for expanded clones.

J gene,D gene,V gene,clone size,CDR3 protein,CDR3 DNA
TRBJ1-4,-,TRBV10-3,-,CAISAGWGRANEKLFF,TGTGCCATCAGTGCCGGGTGGGGCAGAGCTAATGAAAAACTGTTTTTT
TRBJ1-1,-,TRBV6-2/TRBV6-3,-,CASSNRFYRVSTEAFF,TGTGCCAGCAGTAACCGTTTTTACAGGGTCTCGACTGAAGCTTTCTTT
TRBJ2-1,-,TRBV3-1,-,CASSHLPRGSLANEQFF,TGTGCCAGCAGCCATCTTCCGAGGGGGAGTTTAGCCAATGAGCAGTTCTTC
TRBJ1-5,-,TRBV19,-,CASSIVGNSNQPQHF,TGTGCCAGTAGTATAGTCGGTAATAGCAATCAGCCCCAGCATTTT
TRBJ2-6,-,TRBV6-2/TRBV6-3,-,CASSARTSSGANVLTF,TGTGCCAGCAGTGCCCGGACCAGCTCTGGGGCCAACGTCCTGACTTTC
TRBJ2-1,-,TRBV7-8,few,CASSPLAPSWEQFF,TGTGCCAGCAGCCCACTGGCTCCCTCTTGGGAGCAGTTCTTC
TRBJ2-2,TRBD1,TRBV3-1,-,CASRGTGAATGELFF,TGTGCCAGCAGAGGAACAGGGGCCGCTACCGGGGAGCTGTTTTTT
TRBJ1-2,-,TRBV5-6,many,CASSLIPGLRDYGYTF,TGTGCCAGCAGCTTGATTCCGGGACTGAGGGACTATGGCTACACCTTC
TRBJ2-1,-,TRBV4-3,few,CASSQDRRTGYNEQFF,TGCGCCAGCAGCCAAGATAGGAGGACTGGTTACAATGAGCAGTTCTTC
TRBJ1-4,TRBD1,TRBV9,few,CASSVAAGDSYEKLFF,TGTGCCAGCAGCGTAGCCGCGGGGGACAGCTATGAAAAACTGTTTTTT